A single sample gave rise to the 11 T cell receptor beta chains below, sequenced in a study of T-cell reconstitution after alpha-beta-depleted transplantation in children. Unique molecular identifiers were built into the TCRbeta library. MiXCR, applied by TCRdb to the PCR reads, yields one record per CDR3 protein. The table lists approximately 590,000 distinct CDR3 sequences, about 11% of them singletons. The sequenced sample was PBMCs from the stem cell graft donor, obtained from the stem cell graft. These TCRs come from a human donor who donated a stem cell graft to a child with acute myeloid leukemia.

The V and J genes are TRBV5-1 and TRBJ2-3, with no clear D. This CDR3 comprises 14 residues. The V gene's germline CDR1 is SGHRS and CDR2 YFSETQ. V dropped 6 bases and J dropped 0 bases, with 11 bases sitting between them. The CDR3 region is CASMNGPSTDTQYF. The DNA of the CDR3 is TGCGCCAGCATGAACGGGCCGAGCACAGATACGCAGTATTTT.

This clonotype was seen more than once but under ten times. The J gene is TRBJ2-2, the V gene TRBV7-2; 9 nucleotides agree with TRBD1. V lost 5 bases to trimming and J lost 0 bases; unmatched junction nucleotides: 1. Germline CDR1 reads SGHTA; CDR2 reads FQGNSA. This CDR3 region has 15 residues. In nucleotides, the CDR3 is TGTGCCAGCAGCAGGGACAGGGCGAACACCGGGGAGCTGTTTTTT. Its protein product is CASSRDRANTGELFF.

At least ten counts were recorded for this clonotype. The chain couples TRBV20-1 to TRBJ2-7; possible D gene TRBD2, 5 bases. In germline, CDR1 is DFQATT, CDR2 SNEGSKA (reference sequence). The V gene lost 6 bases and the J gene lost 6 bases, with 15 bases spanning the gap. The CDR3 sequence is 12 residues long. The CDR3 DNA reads TGCAGTGCCGGAGAACGGGGTGGCGAGCAGTACTTC. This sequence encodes CSAGERGGEQYF.

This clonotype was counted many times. The CDR3 loop reads CSADRGGQPQHF. The CDR3 coding sequence is TGCAGTGCTGACAGGGGCGGGCAGCCCCAGCATTTT. V is TRBV20-1 and J is TRBJ1-5; 8 positions agree with TRBD1. Germline CDR1 DFQATT, CDR2 SNEGSKA (reference sequence). The CDR3 totals 12 residues. J gave up 7 bases and V 5 bases, and 4 bases lay outside the gene matches.

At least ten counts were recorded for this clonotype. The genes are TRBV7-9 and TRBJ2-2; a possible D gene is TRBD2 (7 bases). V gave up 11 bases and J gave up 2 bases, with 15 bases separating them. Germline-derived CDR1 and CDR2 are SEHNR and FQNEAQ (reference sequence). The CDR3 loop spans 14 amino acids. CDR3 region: CAGRGAGNTGELFF. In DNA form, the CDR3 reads TGTGCCGGCCGGGGGGCAGGAAACACCGGGGAGCTGTTTTTT.

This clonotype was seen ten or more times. The CDR3 region is CASSLVGANEQFF. DNA for the CDR3: TGTGCCAGCAGCCTCGTCGGGGCCAATGAGCAGTTCTTC. This rearrangement joins TRBV4-2 to TRBJ2-1; either TRBD1 or TRBD2 may supply D (5 bases each). Germline values: CDR1 LGHNA, CDR2 YNFKEQ. V was pared by 4 bases and J by 6 bases, with 10 bases between. This CDR3 spans 13 amino acids.

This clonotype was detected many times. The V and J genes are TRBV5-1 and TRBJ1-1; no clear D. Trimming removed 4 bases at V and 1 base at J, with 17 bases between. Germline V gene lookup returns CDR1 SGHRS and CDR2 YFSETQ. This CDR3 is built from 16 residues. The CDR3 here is CASSPGRGYTNTEAFF. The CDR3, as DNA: TGCGCCAGCAGCCCCGGTCGTGGGTATACGAACACTGAAGCTTTCTTT.

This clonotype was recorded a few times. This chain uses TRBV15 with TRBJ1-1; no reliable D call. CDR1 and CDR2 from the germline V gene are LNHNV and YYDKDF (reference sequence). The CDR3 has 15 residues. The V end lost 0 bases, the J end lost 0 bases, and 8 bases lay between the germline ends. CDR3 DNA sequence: TGTGCCACCAGCAGAGACAGGAGTCTGAACACTGAAGCTTTCTTT. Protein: CATSRDRSLNTEAFF.

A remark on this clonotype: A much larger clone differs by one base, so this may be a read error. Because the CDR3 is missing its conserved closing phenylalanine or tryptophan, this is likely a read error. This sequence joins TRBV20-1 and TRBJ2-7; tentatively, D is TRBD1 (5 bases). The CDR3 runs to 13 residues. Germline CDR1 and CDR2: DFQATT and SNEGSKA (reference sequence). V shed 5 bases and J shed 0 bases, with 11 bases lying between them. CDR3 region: CSAEGRDSYEQYY. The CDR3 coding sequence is TGCAGTGCTGAAGGCAGGGACTCCTACGAGCAGTACTAC.

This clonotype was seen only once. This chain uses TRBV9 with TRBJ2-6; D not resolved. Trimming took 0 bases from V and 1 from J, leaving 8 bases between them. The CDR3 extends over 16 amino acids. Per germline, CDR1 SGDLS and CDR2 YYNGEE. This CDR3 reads CASSVGVPSGANVLTF. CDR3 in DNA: TGTGCCAGCAGCGTAGGCGTCCCTTCTGGGGCCAACGTCCTGACTTTC.

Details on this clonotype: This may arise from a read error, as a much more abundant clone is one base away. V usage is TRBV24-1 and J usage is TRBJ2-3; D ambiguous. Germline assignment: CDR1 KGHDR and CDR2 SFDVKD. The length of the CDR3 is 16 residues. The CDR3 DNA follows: TGTGGCACCAGTGATTATGCACGGACCTCCACAGATACGCAGTATTTT. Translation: CGTSDYARTSTDTQYF.